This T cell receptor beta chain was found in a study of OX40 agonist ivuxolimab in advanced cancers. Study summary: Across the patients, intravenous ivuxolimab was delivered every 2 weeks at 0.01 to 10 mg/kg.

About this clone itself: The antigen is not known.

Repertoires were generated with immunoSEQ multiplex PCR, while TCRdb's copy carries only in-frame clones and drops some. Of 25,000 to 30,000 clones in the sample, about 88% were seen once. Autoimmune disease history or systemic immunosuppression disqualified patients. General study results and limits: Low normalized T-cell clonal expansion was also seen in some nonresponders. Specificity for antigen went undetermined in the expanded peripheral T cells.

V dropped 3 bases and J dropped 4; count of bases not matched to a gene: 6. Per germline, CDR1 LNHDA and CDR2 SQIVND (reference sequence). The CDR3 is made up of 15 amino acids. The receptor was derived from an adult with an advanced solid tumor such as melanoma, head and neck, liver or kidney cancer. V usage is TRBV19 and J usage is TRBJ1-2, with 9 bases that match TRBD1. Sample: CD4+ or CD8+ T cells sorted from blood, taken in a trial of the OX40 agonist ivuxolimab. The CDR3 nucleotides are TGTGCCAGTAGTATTTCCGGGACAGGGATCTATGGCTACACCTTC. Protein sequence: CASSISGTGIYGYTF.